Each of the 27 T cell receptor beta chains below was sequenced from the same sample in a study of cytomegalovirus exposure and HLA in healthy donors. Produced via immunoSEQ multiplex PCR; TCRdb's table is partial and in-frame only. The sample yields about 240,000 clones, around 86% seen once. Sequenced input: PBMCs. These TCRs come from a woman aged 25 to 39 in good health and CMV-seropositive.

J is TRBJ2-1 and V is TRBV5-1; D is perhaps TRBD1 (5 bases). This CDR3 has 14 residues. Trimming took 0 bases from V and 5 from J, leaving 9 bases between them. Germline CDR1 SGHRS, CDR2 YFSETQ. The CDR3 sequence: CASSLAGFNNEQFF. CDR3 sequence (DNA): TGCGCCAGCAGCTTGGCAGGGTTCAACAATGAGCAGTTCTTC.

The V and J genes are TRBV7-6 and TRBJ2-1, with 9 bases that match TRBD2. This CDR3 is 16 amino acids long. V lost 5 bases to trimming and J lost 4 bases; unmatched junction nucleotides: 9. The V gene's germline CDR1 is SGHVS and CDR2 FNYEAQ. The CDR3 spells CASSRSGRSVYNEQFF. The CDR3 bases are TGTGCCAGCAGCCGAAGCGGGAGGTCCGTTTACAATGAGCAGTTCTTC.

The J gene is TRBJ1-2, the V gene TRBV11-3; D is undetermined. The CDR3 extends over 14 amino acids. Germline V gives CDR1 SGHNT, CDR2 YENEEA. Trimming pared 5 bases from V and 4 bases from J, leaving 14 bases between. CDR3 nucleotides: TGTGCCAGCAGCAAAAGACAAATGGGCTATGGCTACACCTTC. Amino acids: CASSKRQMGYGYTF. The full variable domain, rest sourced from reference TRBV11-3 and TRBJ1-2, is EAGVVQSPRYKIIEKKQPVAFWCNPISGHNTLYWYLQNLGQGPELLIRYENEEAVDDSQLPKDRFSAERLKGVDSTLKIQPAELGDSAVYLCASSKRQMGYGYTFGSGTRLTVV.

The rearrangement uses TRBV4-1 and TRBJ2-2, with 9 bases aligning to TRBD2. Per germline, CDR1 MGHRA and CDR2 YSYEKL. After removal of 4 bases from V and 7 bases from J, the junction contained 13 bases not matched to a gene. The CDR3 has 17 amino acids. For the CDR3, the DNA is TGCGCCAGCAGCCTCGCAGGACTAGCGATGGGTGGCGGGGAGCTGTTTTTT. Translating gives CASSLAGLAMGGGELFF.

This chain joins TRBV18 and TRBJ2-3; TRBD1 agrees at 7 bases. The ends lost 5 bases at V and 9 bases at J; junction bases unmatched: 5. This CDR3 region has 12 residues. Germline CDR1 reads KGHSH; CDR2 reads LQKENI. The CDR3 spells CASSTDRDTQYF. In DNA form, the CDR3 reads TGTGCCAGCTCAACCGACAGGGACACGCAGTATTTT.

This chain uses TRBV6-1 with TRBJ2-7; D gene unclear. The V end was cut by 0 bases, the J end by 12 bases, with 9 bases between. The CDR3 contains 11 residues. In germline, CDR1 is MNHNS, CDR2 SASEGT. The DNA of the CDR3 is TGTGCCAGCAGTGAAGCGGCCCCCCGGTACTTC. Protein product: CASSEAAPRYF.

This chain joins TRBV18 and TRBJ1-1, with 7 bases fitting TRBD1. The V gene end was trimmed by 1 base and the J gene end by 0 bases; junction bases not matched to a gene: 11. CDR1 is KGHSH, CDR2 LQKENI, per germline. The CDR3 loop spans 18 amino acids. CDR3 protein: CASSPLSASGQLNTEAFF. The DNA of the CDR3 is TGTGCCAGCTCACCACTATCCGCCTCGGGACAGTTGAACACTGAAGCTTTCTTT.

This clone was counted once. V and J are TRBV6-1 and TRBJ2-5, with a weak D call TRBD2 (6 bases). Per the germline V gene, CDR1 is MNHNS and CDR2 is SASEGT. Trimming shortened V by 9 bases and J by 2 bases, and 13 bases separated the two germline ends. CDR3 length equals 13 residues. The CDR3 is CASDPGGQETQYF. CDR3 DNA: TGTGCCAGTGACCCCGGGGGACAAGAGACCCAGTACTTC.

The chain is built from TRBV19 and TRBJ2-5; 9 bases map to TRBD2. The germline gives CDR1 LNHDA, CDR2 SQIVND (reference sequence). The CDR3 covers 19 residues. V lost 3 bases to trimming and J lost 0 bases; unmatched junction nucleotides: 14. CDR3 loop: CASSMAVLAGRDHQETQYF. As DNA, the CDR3 is TGTGCCAGTAGTATGGCGGTACTAGCGGGCAGGGACCACCAAGAGACCCAGTACTTC.

The CDR3 spells CASSQEIKRQGWTGELFF. The CDR3 nucleotides read TGTGCCAGCAGCCAAGAAATCAAGAGGCAGGGATGGACCGGGGAGCTGTTTTTT. The gene calls are TRBV4-2 and TRBJ2-2, with D possibly being TRBD1 (5 bases). The ends were cut back, 0 bases at V and 5 bases at J, with 19 bases in the middle. The CDR3 has 18 amino acids. The germline CDR1 and CDR2 sequences are LGHNA and YNFKEQ.

This sequence joins TRBV5-1 and TRBJ2-3, with 11 bases aligning to TRBD2. CDR1 SGHRS and CDR2 YFSETQ come from the germline V gene. J lost 6 bases, V lost 1 base, and 10 bases had no gene match. This CDR3 contains 17 residues. CDR3 nucleotide sequence: TGCGCCAGCAGCTTGACTAGCGGGAGTCCCACACGTGATACGCAGTATTTT. This encodes CASSLTSGSPTRDTQYF.

The J gene is TRBJ2-3, the V gene TRBV28; D uncertain. V was clipped by 5 bases and J by 8 bases, with 8 bases between them. This CDR3 region has 11 residues. CDR1 and CDR2 (germline): MDHEN, SYDVKM. The CDR3 reads CASSTVVTQYF. CDR3 nucleotides: TGTGCCAGCAGTACGGTTGTTACGCAGTATTTT.

In DNA form, the CDR3 reads TGTGCCAGCAGCTTAGTGGCGGGAGCTCGTCTTGAGCAGTTCTTC. As protein: CASSLVAGARLEQFF. The gene calls are TRBV7-9 and TRBJ2-1; 7 bases line up with TRBD2. This CDR3 contains 15 residues. Looked up from germline, CDR1 is SEHNR and CDR2 is FQNEAQ (reference sequence). V gave up 1 base and J gave up 9 bases; unmatched junction bases: 9.

For this clone: In this CDR3 the conserved last residue, phenylalanine or tryptophan, is missing, so a read error is likely. The limits of the CDR3 on the DNA are not certain, so only TCRdb's listed CDR3 is given. The chain has TRBV18 and TRBJ1-1. Germline values: CDR1 KGHSH, CDR2 LQKENI. The CDR3 region is 14 residues in length, termini included. The CDR3 reads CASSPPSETETFMV.

This chain joins TRBV2 and TRBJ1-2; the D gene is possibly TRBD1 (6 bases). Germline V CDR1 and CDR2: SNHLY, FYNNEI. The CDR3 loop spans 14 amino acids. Trimming cost V 2 bases and J 5 bases, with 12 bases left between them. The CDR3 is CASSESGTPYGYTF. In DNA form, the CDR3 reads TGTGCCAGCAGTGAATCCGGGACACCTTATGGCTACACCTTC.

The chain has TRBV6-6 and TRBJ2-1; TRBD2 aligns across 7 bases. Trimming removed 0 bases from V and 10 bases from J; junction bases left unmatched: 6. Germline V gene sequence: CDR1 MNHNY, CDR2 SVGAGI (reference sequence). CDR3 length equals 14 residues. CDR3 in DNA: TGTGCCAGCAGTTACTCGTCGTCTAGCGGCGAGCAGTTCTTC. It is translated as CASSYSSSSGEQFF.

This clone has a single count. The chain links TRBV6-5 to TRBJ1-1; no definite D call. CDR1 and CDR2 (germline): MNHEY, SVGAGI. This CDR3 is 14 amino acids long. Between the trimmed V and J ends, which lost 2 bases and 1 base, there was a span of 8 bases. In nucleotides, the CDR3 is TGTGCCAGCAGTTACCAGTATCCGAACACTGAAGCTTTCTTT. The encoded protein is CASSYQYPNTEAFF.

The chain combines TRBV7-3 with TRBJ2-3, with 12 bases matching TRBD2. The CDR3 has 16 amino acids. J gave up 2 bases and V 5 bases, and 5 bases lay outside the gene matches. Germline V gene data show CDR1 as SGHTA and CDR2 as FQGTGA. The CDR3 loop is CASSQGLAGLTDTQYF. As DNA, the CDR3 is TGTGCCAGCAGCCAGGGACTAGCGGGTCTCACAGATACGCAGTATTTT.

CDR3 in DNA: TGTGCCAGCAGTAAAGGACAGGGGGCAGGGAACACTGAAGCTTTCTTT. Translated: CASSKGQGAGNTEAFF. The chain links TRBV6-1 to TRBJ1-1; 11 bases map to TRBD1. The germline gives CDR1 MNHNS, CDR2 SASEGT. V was pared by 5 bases and J by 1 base, with 6 bases of the junction left unmatched. CDR3 length: 16 residues.

V is TRBV28 and J is TRBJ1-1; D unclear. CDR1 is MDHEN, CDR2 SYDVKM, per germline. CDR3 length equals 11 residues. V was shortened by 1 base and J by 8 bases, with 5 bases between the two germline ends. CDR3 sequence: CASSLSREAFF. The CDR3 DNA follows: TGTGCCAGCAGTTTATCCAGGGAAGCTTTCTTT.

The chain couples TRBV19 to TRBJ1-5; D gene unclear. The CDR3 totals 16 residues. Trimming pared 2 bases from V and 11 bases from J, leaving 22 bases between. Germline CDR1 and CDR2: LNHDA and SQIVND (reference sequence). Here the CDR3 DNA reads TGTGCCAGTAGTATACTTGGCGGTCTATTTGGTCCGGCCCAGCATTTT. Its protein is CASSILGGLFGPAQHF.

The chain has TRBV9 and TRBJ2-1; 10 nucleotides agree with TRBD2. Unmatched junction bases numbered 8, after V lost 0 bases and J lost 8 bases. The CDR3 consists of 16 residues. Germline CDR1 is SGDLS and CDR2 is YYNGEE. CDR3 in amino acids: CASSVASGRAGDEQFF. DNA for the CDR3: TGTGCCAGCAGCGTAGCGAGCGGGAGGGCCGGGGATGAGCAGTTCTTC. Variable domain in full (rest from reference TRBV9 and TRBJ2-1): DSGVTQTPKHLITATGQRVTLRCSPRSGDLSVYWYQQSLDQGLQFLIQYYNGEERAKGNILERFSAQQFPDLHSELNLSSLELGDSALYFCASSVASGRAGDEQFFGPGTRLTVL.

The rearrangement links TRBV5-4 to TRBJ2-5, with D possibly TRBD1 on 5 matching bases. V lost 0 bases and J lost 6, with 12 bases in between. Germline values: CDR1 SGHNT, CDR2 YYREEE (reference sequence). The CDR3 contains 14 residues. The CDR3 DNA sequence: TGTGCCAGCAGCTTGGGGGGCTACGGTCAGACCCAGTACTTC. The encoded protein is CASSLGGYGQTQYF.

The genes are TRBV9 and TRBJ2-1; TRBD2 aligns across 8 bases. The V gene's germline CDR1 is SGDLS and CDR2 YYNGEE. Trimming at V came to 0 bases and at J to 0 bases, leaving 8 bases not matched to a gene. CDR3 size: 18 residues. The CDR3 DNA follows: TGTGCCAGCAGCGTAGGCTTTAGCGGGGCCGCCTCCTACAATGAGCAGTTCTTC. The encoded protein is CASSVGFSGAASYNEQFF.

J is TRBJ2-1 and V is TRBV10-3; 11 bases are a match to TRBD1. The J segment lost 2 bases and the V segment lost 11 bases, leaving 8 bases of the junction unmatched. From germline, CDR1 is ENHRY and CDR2 SYGVKD. This CDR3 is built from 15 residues. The CDR3 loop reads CAANPGQGAYNEQFF. The CDR3 DNA reads TGTGCCGCCAATCCGGGACAGGGGGCCTACAATGAGCAGTTCTTC.

The chain links TRBV2 to TRBJ2-3; D is ambiguous. There are 13 residues in the CDR3. Germline V CDR1 and CDR2: SNHLY, FYNNEI. Between the trimmed V and J ends, which lost 7 bases and 1 base, there was a span of 9 bases. The CDR3 coding sequence is TGTGCCAGCATCAGAAGCGGCACAGATACGCAGTATTTT. Translated: CASIRSGTDTQYF.

The chain has TRBV20-1 and TRBJ2-3; D may be TRBD2 (5 bases). The germline gives CDR1 DFQATT, CDR2 SNEGSKA (reference sequence). V dropped 1 base and J dropped 14 bases, with 13 bases sitting between them. This CDR3 is built from 11 residues. The CDR3 nucleotides read TGCAGTGCTAGAGGACTACGCGTGGGGTATTTT. Residues: CSARGLRVGYF.